This T cell receptor (beta chain) was sequenced for a study of memory CD4+ T cells and cytomegalovirus serostatus. The CDR3 covers 16 residues. The V segment lost 5 bases and the J segment 0 bases; nucleotides outside the gene matches: 6. Germline assignment: CDR1 MNHEY and CDR2 SMNVEV (reference sequence). Single viable CD3+CD4+CD8-CD45RO+ cells were sorted as the memory CD4+ T cells. Methods used by the authors: After removing out-of-frame reads, under 2.5 million distinct TCRbeta sequences remained. Clones were sequenced by immunoSEQ multiplex PCR, and TCRdb holds only the in-frame ones, with some missing. V and J calls and clone size are those listed in that table; D and trimming were worked out from the DNA. The table has tens of thousands of clones, around 75% seen once. Points on this clone: The antigen is undetermined.

The study's findings and limits: The CMV-associated TCR signature appears largely within the CD4+ memory repertoire. Repertoires predicted CMV serostatus with median bootstrapped AUC of about 0.96. Each of 65 to 75 CMV-associated TCRbeta sequences occurred in one to five individuals.

This clonotype was sampled from an adult in good health and CMV-seronegative. This chain connects TRBV27 to TRBJ2-1; TRBD2 matches 8 bases. The sequenced material came from memory CD4+ T cells from blood. The DNA of the CDR3 is TGTGCCAGCAGTCCGTTAGCGGGAAGCTCCTACAATGAGCAGTTCTTC. It encodes CASSPLAGSSYNEQFF.